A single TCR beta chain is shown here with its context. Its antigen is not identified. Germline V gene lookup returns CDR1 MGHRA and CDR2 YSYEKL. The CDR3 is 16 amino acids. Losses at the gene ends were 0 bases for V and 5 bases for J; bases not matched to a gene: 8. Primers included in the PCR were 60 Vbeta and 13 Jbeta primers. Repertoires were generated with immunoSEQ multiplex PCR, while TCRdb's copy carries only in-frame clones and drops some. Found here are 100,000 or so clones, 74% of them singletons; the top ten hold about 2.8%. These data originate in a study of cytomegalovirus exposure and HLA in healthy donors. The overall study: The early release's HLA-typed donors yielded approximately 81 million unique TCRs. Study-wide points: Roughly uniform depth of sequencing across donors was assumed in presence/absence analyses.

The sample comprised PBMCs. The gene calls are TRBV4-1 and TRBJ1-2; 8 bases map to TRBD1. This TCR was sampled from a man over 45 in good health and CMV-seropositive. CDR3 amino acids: CASSQDGTGDAYGYTF. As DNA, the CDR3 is TGCGCCAGCAGCCAAGATGGGACAGGTGACGCTTATGGCTACACCTTC.